The 26 T cell receptor beta chains in this list originate from one sample, sequenced in a study of T cell responses to AZD1222 COVID-19 vaccine. Measured with immunoSEQ multiplex PCR; TCRdb has only the in-frame clones, and not every one. The sample lists roughly 97,000 clones; 75% to 90% were seen once. This specimen consisted of peripheral blood, obtained on day 0 of AZD1222 vaccination. The origin of the receptors is an adult in good health.

The chain links TRBV18 to TRBJ1-1, with a tentative D call TRBD1 (6 bases). The ends were cut back, 2 bases at V and 4 bases at J, with 11 bases in the middle. CDR3 length: 14 residues. Germline CDR1 reads KGHSH; CDR2 reads LQKENI. The CDR3: CASSPGTGSTEAFF. The CDR3 DNA reads as TGTGCCAGCTCACCAGGTACAGGGTCCACTGAAGCTTTCTTT.

The chain links TRBV7-2 to TRBJ2-2; TRBD2 agrees at 10 bases. V lost 5 bases and J lost 2; bases outside the gene matches: 5. This CDR3 has 16 amino acids. Germline V lookup: CDR1 SGHTA, CDR2 FQGNSA. The CDR3 coding sequence is TGTGCCAGCAGCCCTCTAGCGGGGGTTAACACCGGGGAGCTGTTTTTT. Encoded protein: CASSPLAGVNTGELFF.

The chain employs TRBV5-1 and TRBJ1-1; the D is unclear. From germline, CDR1 is SGHRS and CDR2 YFSETQ. The CDR3 has 14 amino acids. V was shortened by 4 bases and J by 4 bases, with 14 bases between the two germline ends. The CDR3 nucleotides read TGCGCCAGCAGCAGGGCAGAGCGTAGCACTGAAGCTTTCTTT. It specifies CASSRAERSTEAFF.

On this clone itself: Other DNA sequences within the sample encode an identical CDR3. This chain connects TRBV11-3 to TRBJ1-1; a possible D gene is TRBD1 (6 bases). V lost 3 bases, J lost 0 bases, and 8 bases lay in between. This CDR3 comprises 14 residues. CDR1 is SGHNT, CDR2 YENEEA, per germline. The CDR3 sequence is CASSLDSMNTEAFF. The DNA of the CDR3 is TGTGCCAGCAGCTTGGACAGCATGAACACTGAAGCTTTCTTT.

Remarks on this clone: Different DNA sequences within this sample yield the same CDR3. Here the CDR3 reads CASSLGGPYEQYF. The DNA for the CDR3 is TGTGCCAGCAGCTTAGGGGGCCCCTACGAGCAGTACTTC. The chain has TRBV7-2 and TRBJ2-7, with D maybe TRBD1 (5 bases). Germline V gives CDR1 SGHTA, CDR2 FQGNSA. The CDR3 length is 13 residues. V gave up 1 base and J gave up 2 bases, with 6 bases separating them.

The chain couples TRBV7-9 to TRBJ2-3; no clear D gene. The V end was cut by 0 bases, the J end by 5 bases, with 9 bases between. CDR1 is SEHNR, CDR2 FQNEAQ, per germline (reference sequence). The CDR3 extends over 14 amino acids. This chain's CDR3 is CASSLANIGDTQYF. The CDR3 coding sequence is TGTGCCAGCAGCTTAGCTAACATTGGAGATACGCAGTATTTT. Full variable domain (rest looked up from reference TRBV7-9 and TRBJ2-3): DTGVSQNPRHKITKRGQNVTFRCDPISEHNRLYWYRQTLGQGPEFLTYFQNEAQLEKSRLLSDRFSAERPKGSFSTLEIQRTEQGDSAMYLCASSLANIGDTQYFGPGTRLTVL.

V usage is TRBV2 and J usage is TRBJ2-3, with 7 bases matching TRBD1. The J segment lost 5 bases and the V segment lost 1 base, leaving 12 bases of the junction unmatched. CDR3 size: 17 residues. Germline V gene sequence: CDR1 SNHLY, CDR2 FYNNEI. CDR3 DNA: TGTGCCAGCAGTGAAGACCCAGGGGGAGAGTGGAAAGATACGCAGTATTTT. Amino acid sequence: CASSEDPGGEWKDTQYF. Filled out from reference TRBV2 and TRBJ2-3, the complete variable domain reads EPEVTQTPSHQVTQMGQEVILRCVPISNHLYFYWYRQILGQKVEFLVSFYNNEISEKSEIFDDQFSVERPDGSNFTLKIRSTKLEDSAMYFCASSEDPGGEWKDTQYFGPGTRLTVL.

V is TRBV15 and J is TRBJ2-3; weak D call: TRBD2 (6 bases). V dropped 0 bases and J dropped 4 bases, with 11 bases sitting between them. This CDR3 has 15 residues. CDR1 and CDR2 from the germline V gene are LNHNV and YYDKDF (reference sequence). CDR3 DNA sequence: TGTGCCACCAGCAGAGATCTGGGGGACTCAGATACGCAGTATTTT. Translated: CATSRDLGDSDTQYF.

J is TRBJ1-5 and V is TRBV9, with 10 nucleotides matching TRBD1. The CDR3 spans 16 residues. Germline V lookup: CDR1 SGDLS, CDR2 YYNGEE. Unmatched junction bases numbered 4, after V lost 3 bases and J lost 1 base. The CDR3 here is CASSGGGQGSNQPQHF. CDR3 nucleotide sequence: TGTGCCAGCAGCGGCGGGGGACAGGGGAGCAATCAGCCCCAGCATTTT.

The chain joins TRBV19 to TRBJ1-4; D unclear. Trimming stripped 1 base from V and 7 bases from J, with 4 bases between. The germline V gene encodes CDR1 LNHDA and CDR2 SQIVND (reference sequence). The CDR3 has 12 residues. CDR3 sequence reads: CASSIAGEKLFF. The DNA for the CDR3 is TGTGCCAGTAGTATAGCTGGTGAAAAACTGTTTTTT.

The chain uses TRBV7-9 and TRBJ1-2, with TRBD1 matching over 9 bases. The CDR3 runs to 17 residues. The germline V gene encodes CDR1 SEHNR and CDR2 FQNEAQ (reference sequence). The V and J ends lost 4 bases and 6 bases, in that order; junction bases with no gene match: 15. The CDR3 bases are TGTGCCAGCAGCTCCCGTCCCGGGACAGGGTTGAGTGATGGCTACACCTTC. Amino acids: CASSSRPGTGLSDGYTF. Filled out from reference TRBV7-9 and TRBJ1-2, the complete variable domain reads DTGVSQNPRHKITKRGQNVTFRCDPISEHNRLYWYRQTLGQGPEFLTYFQNEAQLEKSRLLSDRFSAERPKGSFSTLEIQRTEQGDSAMYLCASSSRPGTGLSDGYTFGSGTRLTVV.

In this sample, this clone turned up a few times. The chain employs TRBV6-1 and TRBJ1-5, with D unclear. Trimming cost V 2 bases and J 0 bases, with 14 bases left between them. This CDR3 is built from 17 residues. CDR1 and CDR2 from the germline V gene are MNHNS and SASEGT. The CDR3 loop reads CASSELGWGNSNQPQHF. The CDR3 DNA reads as TGTGCCAGCAGTGAACTGGGGTGGGGAAATAGCAATCAGCCCCAGCATTTT.

Only a few counts were recorded for this clone. An end of the junction differs from the germline gene, which may be a read error. V is TRBV18 and J is TRBJ2-7, with D possibly being TRBD2 (6 bases). This CDR3 region has 15 residues. CDR1 KGHSH and CDR2 LQKENI come from the germline V gene. Written as DNA, the CDR3 is TGTGCCAGCTCCCCACCCACGGGGGACCCCGCCGAGCAGTACTTC. This translates into CASSPPTGDPAEQYF.

The chain joins TRBV11-2 to TRBJ1-1, with D possibly being TRBD1 (5 bases). Per germline, CDR1 SGHAT and CDR2 FQNNGV. The CDR3 spans 14 residues. V was cut by 3 bases and J by 6 bases, with 14 bases left in between. Here the CDR3 reads CASSFGGSRSEAFF. CDR3 DNA: TGTGCCAGCAGCTTCGGGGGATCGCGTTCTGAAGCTTTCTTT.

The chain has TRBV10-1 and TRBJ2-7, with 7 bases fitting TRBD1. The CDR3 runs 13 residues. Germline V lookup: CDR1 WNHNN, CDR2 SYGVQD (reference sequence). V shed 3 bases, J shed 3 bases, and the junction held 2 bases outside the gene matches. In DNA, the CDR3 is TGCGCCAGCAGTGAATGGACAGGCTACGAGCAGTACTTC. It yields the protein CASSEWTGYEQYF.

The genes are TRBV2 and TRBJ1-2; D gene uncertain. The V end was cut by 5 bases, the J end by 8 bases, with 15 bases between. Germline values: CDR1 SNHLY, CDR2 FYNNEI. The CDR3 sequence is 13 residues long. CDR3: CASSYVAPRGYTF. The DNA for the CDR3 is TGTGCCAGCAGTTACGTGGCGCCAAGAGGCTACACCTTC.

This sequence joins TRBV3-1 (or the pseudogene TRBV3-2) and TRBJ2-7; no clear D. V lost 4 bases, J lost 7 bases, and 14 bases lay in between. CDR1 and CDR2 (germline): LGHDT, YNNKEL (reference sequence). The CDR3 loop spans 13 amino acids. As DNA, the CDR3 is TGTGCCAGCAGCCCAGACGGGCTACGGGAGCAGTACTTC. This translates into CASSPDGLREQYF.

This chain joins TRBV16 and TRBJ1-1; TRBD1 might be the D (5 bases). V shed 11 bases and J shed 2 bases, with 18 bases lying between them. The V gene's germline CDR1 is KGHSY and CDR2 FQNENV. The CDR3 is 14 residues long. CDR3: CACTTGAANTEAFF. The CDR3 bases are TGTGCCTGTACGACCGGGGCAGCCAACACTGAAGCTTTCTTT.

V and J are TRBV12-5 and TRBJ2-1; weak D call: TRBD1 (6 bases). V was clipped by 7 bases and J by 6 bases, with 13 bases between them. Looked up from germline, CDR1 is LGHNT and CDR2 is FRNRAP. The CDR3 runs 13 residues. CDR3 residues: CASAQGFGNEQFF. CDR3 nucleotide sequence: TGTGCTAGTGCCCAGGGGTTTGGCAATGAGCAGTTCTTC.

V is TRBV7-6 and J is TRBJ1-3, with D maybe TRBD1 (6 bases). The CDR3 covers 16 residues. The ends were cut back, 0 bases at V and 3 bases at J, with 12 bases in the middle. Germline V gene lookup returns CDR1 SGHVS and CDR2 FNYEAQ. The CDR3 here is CASSLAAGGNGNTIYF. CDR3 sequence (DNA): TGTGCCAGCAGCTTAGCAGCTGGGGGCAATGGAAACACCATATATTTT.

Concerning this clone itself: The final CDR3 position lacks the conserved phenylalanine or tryptophan, pointing to a likely read error. The rearrangement links TRBV6-1 to TRBJ1-6, with a weak D call TRBD1 (5 bases). Germline V gives CDR1 MNHNS, CDR2 SASEGT. CDR3 length: 15 amino acids. V was cut by 0 bases and J by 10 bases, with 13 bases left in between. CDR3 in DNA: TGTGCCAGCAGTGAAGCGTGGGGGGAAGGGTCACCCCTCCACCTT. Translated: CASSEAWGEGSPLHL.

This clone was seen just once. A much more abundant neighbour one base away suggests this may be a read error. This sample also contains other DNA sequences that code for the same CDR3. The chain employs TRBV6-5 and TRBJ2-2, with D perhaps given as TRBD1 or TRBD2 (6 bases each). CDR1 is MNHEY, CDR2 SVGAGI, per germline. This CDR3 has 15 amino acids. V was pared by 6 bases and J by 5 bases, with 16 bases between. DNA for the CDR3: TGTGCCAGCAGGAAAAGCGGAGGGGGTACCGGGGAGCTGTTTTTT. Translating it yields CASRKSGGGTGELFF.

V is TRBV5-1 and J is TRBJ1-2, with TRBD1 matching 7 bases. The J segment lost 7 bases and the V segment lost 4 bases, leaving 19 bases of the junction unmatched. The CDR3 covers 17 residues. The germline V gene encodes CDR1 SGHRS and CDR2 YFSETQ. CDR3 loop: CASSKVPETGYRGGYTF. CDR3 in DNA: TGCGCCAGCAGCAAGGTCCCCGAGACAGGGTATCGTGGTGGCTACACCTTC.

The chain combines TRBV30 with TRBJ1-5, with D hard to call. There are 17 residues in the CDR3. Between the trimmed V and J ends, which lost 3 bases and 1 base, there was a span of 19 bases. Looked up from germline, CDR1 is GTSNPN and CDR2 is SVGIG (reference sequence). The CDR3 here is CAWSTSTEIQSNQPQHF. The CDR3 nucleotides are TGTGCCTGGAGCACCTCAACGGAAATCCAAAGCAATCAGCCCCAGCATTTT.

The chain links TRBV3-1 (or the pseudogene TRBV3-2) to TRBJ1-4; no clear D gene. The CDR3 is 15 residues long. V dropped 2 bases and J dropped 6 bases, with 13 bases sitting between them. In germline, CDR1 is LGHDT, CDR2 YNNKEL (reference sequence). The CDR3 loop reads CASSQRGRLYEKLFF. The CDR3, as DNA: TGTGCCAGCAGCCAACGCGGCAGGCTGTATGAAAAACTGTTTTTT.

The genes are TRBV6-5 and TRBJ1-4; 10 positions match TRBD1. V dropped 5 bases and J dropped 5; count of bases not matched to a gene: 2. The germline V gene has CDR1 MNHEY and CDR2 SVGAGI. The CDR3 has 14 amino acids. CDR3 region: CASSRQGANEKLFF. The CDR3 DNA follows: TGTGCCAGCAGTCGACAGGGGGCAAATGAAAAACTGTTTTTT.